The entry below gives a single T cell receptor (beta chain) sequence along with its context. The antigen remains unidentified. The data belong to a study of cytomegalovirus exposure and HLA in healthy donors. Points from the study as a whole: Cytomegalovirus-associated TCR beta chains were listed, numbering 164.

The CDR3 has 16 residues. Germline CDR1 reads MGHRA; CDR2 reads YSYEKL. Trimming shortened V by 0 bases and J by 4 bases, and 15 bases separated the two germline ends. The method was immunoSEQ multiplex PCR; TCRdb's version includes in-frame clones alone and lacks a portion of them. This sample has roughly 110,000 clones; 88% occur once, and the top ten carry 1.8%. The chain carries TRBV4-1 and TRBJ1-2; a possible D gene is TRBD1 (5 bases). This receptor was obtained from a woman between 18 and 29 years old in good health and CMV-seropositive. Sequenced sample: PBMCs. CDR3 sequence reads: CASSQDLGREAYGYTF. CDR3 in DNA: TGCGCCAGCAGCCAAGATCTCGGCAGGGAGGCCTATGGCTACACCTTC.